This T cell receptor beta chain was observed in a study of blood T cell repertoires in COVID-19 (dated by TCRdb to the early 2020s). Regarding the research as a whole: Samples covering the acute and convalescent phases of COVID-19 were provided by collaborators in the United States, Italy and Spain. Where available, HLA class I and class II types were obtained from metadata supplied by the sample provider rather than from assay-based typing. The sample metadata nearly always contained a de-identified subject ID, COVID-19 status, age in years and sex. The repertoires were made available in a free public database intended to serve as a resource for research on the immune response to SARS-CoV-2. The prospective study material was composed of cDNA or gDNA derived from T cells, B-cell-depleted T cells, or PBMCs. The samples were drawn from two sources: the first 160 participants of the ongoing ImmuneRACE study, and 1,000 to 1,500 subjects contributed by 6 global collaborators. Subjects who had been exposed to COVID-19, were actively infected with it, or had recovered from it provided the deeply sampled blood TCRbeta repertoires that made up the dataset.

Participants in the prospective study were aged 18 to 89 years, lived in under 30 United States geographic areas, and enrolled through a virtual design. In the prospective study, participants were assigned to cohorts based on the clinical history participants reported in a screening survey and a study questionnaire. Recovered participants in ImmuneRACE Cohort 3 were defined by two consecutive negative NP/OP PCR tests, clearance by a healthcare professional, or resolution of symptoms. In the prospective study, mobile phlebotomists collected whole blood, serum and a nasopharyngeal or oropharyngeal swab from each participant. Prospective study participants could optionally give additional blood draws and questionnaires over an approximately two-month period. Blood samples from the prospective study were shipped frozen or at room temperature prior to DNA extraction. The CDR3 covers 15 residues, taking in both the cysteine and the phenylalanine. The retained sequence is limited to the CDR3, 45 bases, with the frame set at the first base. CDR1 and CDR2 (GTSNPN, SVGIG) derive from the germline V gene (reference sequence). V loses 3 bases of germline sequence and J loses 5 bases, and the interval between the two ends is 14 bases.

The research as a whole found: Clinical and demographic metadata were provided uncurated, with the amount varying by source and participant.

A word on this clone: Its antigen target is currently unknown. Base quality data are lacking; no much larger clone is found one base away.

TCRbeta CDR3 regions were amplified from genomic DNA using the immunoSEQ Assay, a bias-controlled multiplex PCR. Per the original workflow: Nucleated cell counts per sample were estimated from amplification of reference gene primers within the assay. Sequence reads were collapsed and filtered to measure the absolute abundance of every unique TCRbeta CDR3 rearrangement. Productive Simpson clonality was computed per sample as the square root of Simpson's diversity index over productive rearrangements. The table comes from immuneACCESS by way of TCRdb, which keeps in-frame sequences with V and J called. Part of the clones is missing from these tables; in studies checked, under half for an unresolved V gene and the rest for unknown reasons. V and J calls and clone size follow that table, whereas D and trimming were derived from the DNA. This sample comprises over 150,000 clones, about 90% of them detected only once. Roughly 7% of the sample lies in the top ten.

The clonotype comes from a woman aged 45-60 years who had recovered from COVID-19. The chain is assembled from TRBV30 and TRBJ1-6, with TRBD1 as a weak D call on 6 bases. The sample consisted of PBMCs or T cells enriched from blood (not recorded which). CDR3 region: CAWSETGLDNSPLHF. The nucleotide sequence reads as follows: TGTGCCTGGAGCGAGACAGGATTAGATAATTCACCCCTCCACTTT.